This entry lists 11 T cell receptor beta chains sequenced from one sample in a study of shared clonotypes between healthy human individuals. The method was immunoSEQ multiplex PCR; TCRdb's version includes in-frame clones alone and lacks a portion of them. The sample contains roughly 2 million clones, roughly 95% of which appear only once. The material sequenced was naive CD4+ T cells sorted from blood. Described subset: CD45RA+ positively selected. All receptors come from a man aged 18-30 years in good health.

This clone was observed once. V usage is TRBV7-2 and J usage is TRBJ2-1; TRBD2 might be the D (6 bases). Looked up from germline, CDR1 is SGHTA and CDR2 is FQGNSA. The germline V and J ends were trimmed by 2 bases and 4 bases, with 12 bases remaining between them. The CDR3 length is 15 residues. CDR3 nucleotides: TGTGCCAGCAGCTTAACCAGGGACTTTTACAATGAGCAGTTCTTC. Translated, it gives CASSLTRDFYNEQFF. The entire variable domain, with the rest obtained from reference TRBV7-2 and TRBJ2-1, is as follows: GAGVSQSPSNKVTEKGKDVELRCDPISGHTALYWYRQSLGQGLEFLIYFQGNSAPDKSGLPSDRFSAERTGGSVSTLTIQRTQQEDSAVYLCASSLTRDFYNEQFFGPGTRLTVL.

The table lists this clone with a count of one. The chain recombines TRBV19 with TRBJ1-1, with 9 bases matching TRBD1. The V gene's germline CDR1 is LNHDA and CDR2 SQIVND (reference sequence). V gave up 6 bases and J gave up 5 bases; unmatched junction bases: 7. The CDR3 sequence is 14 residues long. The CDR3 sequence is CASRNRGPGTEAFF. For the CDR3, the DNA is TGTGCCAGTAGAAACAGGGGGCCTGGGACTGAAGCTTTCTTT.

The CDR3 region has the DNA TGTGCCAGCTCACCAGTAATAAGGAACACCATATATTTT. Protein: CASSPVIRNTIYF. J is TRBJ1-3 and V is TRBV18; D unclear. Germline lookup yields CDR1 KGHSH and CDR2 LQKENI. This CDR3 is 13 amino acids long. V was pared by 2 bases and J by 7 bases, with 9 bases between. The full variable domain, in which reference TRBV18 and TRBJ1-3 provide the parts outside the CDR3, is NAGVMQNPRHLVRRRGQEARLRCSPMKGHSHVYWYRQLPEEGLKFMVYLQKENIIDESGMPKERFSAEFPKEGPSILRIQQVVRGDSAAYFCASSPVIRNTIYFGEGSWLTVV.

The rearrangement joins TRBV9 to TRBJ2-2; D gene ambiguous. This CDR3 comprises 17 residues. V was shortened by 5 bases and J by 0 bases, with 17 bases between the two germline ends. Germline CDR1 and CDR2: SGDLS and YYNGEE. The CDR3 DNA reads as TGTGCCAGCAGTGAACCGCAAGGGCAAGCGAACACCGGGGAGCTGTTTTTT. It is translated as CASSEPQGQANTGELFF.

This clone was detected once. The genes are TRBV28 and TRBJ1-2; possibly TRBD1 for D (5 bases). Trimming stripped 4 bases from V and 6 bases from J, with 24 bases between. This CDR3 spans 17 amino acids. Germline assignment: CDR1 MDHEN and CDR2 SYDVKM. CDR3 coding DNA: TGTGCCAGCAGTTCGAGTTGGGCGGGGCCAAGGAGGGATGGCTACACCTTC. Protein sequence: CASSSSWAGPRRDGYTF.

Worth noting for this clone: The same CDR3 arises from other DNA sequences in this sample as well. This chain links TRBV18 with TRBJ2-5; no clear D. Per the germline V gene, CDR1 is KGHSH and CDR2 is LQKENI. Trimming removed 6 bases at V and 2 bases at J, with 13 bases between. This CDR3 is 14 amino acids long. Written as DNA, the CDR3 is TGTGCCAGCTCCCCAAGGGCACGACAAGAGACCCAGTACTTC. Translated, it gives CASSPRARQETQYF.

This clone was seen just once. This chain joins TRBV7-8 and TRBJ2-7, with 10 bases matching TRBD1. This CDR3 is built from 13 residues. V shed 1 base, J shed 10 bases, and the junction held 4 bases outside the gene matches. Germline values: CDR1 SGHVS, CDR2 FQNEAQ. The CDR3 sequence is CASSLDRDRGQYF. The DNA of the CDR3 is TGTGCCAGCAGCTTAGACCGGGACAGGGGACAGTACTTC.

This clone was detected only once. This chain joins TRBV7-2 and TRBJ1-2, with TRBD1 identical over 8 bases. CDR1 is SGHTA and CDR2 is FQGNSA in the germline V gene. CDR3 length: 15 residues. With V trimmed by 1 base and J by 6 bases, 7 bases remained unmatched. CDR3 sequence (DNA): TGTGCCAGCAGCTTAGTGCAGGGGGCTGTAAATGGCTACACCTTC. It is translated as CASSLVQGAVNGYTF.

The genes are TRBV11-3 and TRBJ2-3; D is unclear. V dropped 5 bases and J dropped 5 bases, with 8 bases sitting between them. The CDR3 contains 12 residues. Germline CDR1 is SGHNT and CDR2 is YENEEA. Here the CDR3 reads CASSRDVDTQYF. The CDR3 region has the DNA TGTGCCAGCAGCCGAGACGTAGATACGCAGTATTTT.

The CDR3 is CASSSGQYPSYEQYF. The CDR3 DNA sequence: TGTGCCAGCAGCTCAGGACAGTATCCCTCCTACGAGCAGTACTTC. V gene TRBV7-8 combines with J gene TRBJ2-7, with D possibly matching TRBD1 (6 bases). V gave up 4 bases and J gave up 0 bases, with 13 bases separating them. The CDR3 totals 15 residues. CDR1 is SGHVS, CDR2 FQNEAQ, per germline.

V gene TRBV15 combines with J gene TRBJ2-3, with unresolved D. CDR1 and CDR2 (germline): LNHNV, YYDKDF (reference sequence). With 3 bases removed from V and 0 bases from J, the gap between germline ends came to 7 bases. The CDR3 totals 14 residues. This CDR3 is CATSSTWSTDTQYF. The CDR3 DNA reads TGTGCCACCAGCAGCACGTGGAGCACAGATACGCAGTATTTT.